Each of the 18 T cell receptor beta chains below was sequenced from the same sample in a study of cytomegalovirus exposure and HLA in healthy donors. The PCR had 60 Vbeta and 13 Jbeta primers. The repertoire was sequenced with immunoSEQ multiplex PCR; TCRdb's copy has only in-frame clones and lacks some. In the table there are about 160,000 clones, 77% of which are singletons. The material sequenced was PBMCs. The receptors were gathered from a woman in her twenties or thirties in good health and CMV-seronegative.

The rearrangement links TRBV6-5 to TRBJ2-3; 11 nucleotides agree with TRBD2. This CDR3 region has 15 residues. Germline values: CDR1 MNHEY, CDR2 SVGAGI. V lost 0 bases, J lost 7 bases, and 3 bases stayed unmatched. CDR3 sequence (DNA): TGTGCCAGCAGTTACTCCCGGACTAGCGGGCATACGCAGTATTTT. Its protein is CASSYSRTSGHTQYF.

The table lists this clone with a few counts. This chain links TRBV19 with TRBJ2-1; no clear D gene. The V gene's germline CDR1 is LNHDA and CDR2 SQIVND (reference sequence). This CDR3 is 14 amino acids long. Trimming took off 3 bases at V and 6 bases at J, with 12 bases between the two ends. CDR3 protein: CASSIYDMGNEQFF. The CDR3 DNA follows: TGTGCCAGTAGTATCTACGACATGGGCAATGAGCAGTTCTTC.

The chain has TRBV28 and TRBJ2-7; 10 bases map to TRBD2. CDR1 is MDHEN and CDR2 is SYDVKM in the germline V gene. The CDR3 is 14 amino acids. V dropped 7 bases and J dropped 5; count of bases not matched to a gene: 8. DNA for the CDR3: TGTGCCAGCATCACCAGCGGGAGGGCCCACGAGCAGTACTTC. This gives the protein CASITSGRAHEQYF.

J is TRBJ2-6 and V is TRBV7-9; no clear D. This CDR3 has 18 residues. The germline V and J ends were trimmed by 6 bases and 0 bases, with 18 bases remaining between them. Germline assignment: CDR1 SEHNR and CDR2 FQNEAQ (reference sequence). The CDR3 DNA reads TGTGCCAGCAGTTTCTCGGAACAGACCCACTCTGGGGCCAACGTCCTGACTTTC. Its protein product is CASSFSEQTHSGANVLTF. The whole variable domain, filled in from reference TRBV7-9 and TRBJ2-6, reads DTGVSQNPRHKITKRGQNVTFRCDPISEHNRLYWYRQTLGQGPEFLTYFQNEAQLEKSRLLSDRFSAERPKGSFSTLEIQRTEQGDSAMYLCASSFSEQTHSGANVLTFGAGSRLTVL.

The chain carries TRBV11-2 and TRBJ1-5, with a tentative D call TRBD1 (5 bases). V shed 2 bases and J shed 4 bases, with 12 bases lying between them. The CDR3 runs to 15 residues. The germline CDR1 and CDR2 sequences are SGHAT and FQNNGV. Here the CDR3 reads CASSLHWGGNQPQHF. DNA of the CDR3: TGTGCCAGCAGCTTACACTGGGGGGGAAATCAGCCCCAGCATTTT.

Details on this clone: Relative to the germline gene, one junction end is altered; a read error may explain this. The rearrangement joins TRBV7-6 to TRBJ1-1; 9 bases are a match to TRBD1. The CDR3 is made up of 17 amino acids. Germline V gives CDR1 SGHVS, CDR2 FNYEAQ. The CDR3 coding sequence is TGTGCCAGCAGCTTAGCCGGGACAGGGTCCTTGAACCCTGAAGCTTTCTTT. This sequence encodes CASSLAGTGSLNPEAFF. The full variable domain, completed using reference TRBV7-6 and TRBJ1-1, is GAGVSQSPRYKVTKRGQDVALRCDPISGHVSLYWYRQALGQGPEFLTYFNYEAQQDKSGLPNDRFSAERPEGSISTLTIQRTEQRDSAMYRCASSLAGTGSLNPEAFFGQGTRLTVV.

The gene calls are TRBV19 and TRBJ2-7, with 11 bases aligning to TRBD1. With 4 bases clipped from V and 2 bases from J, the junction kept 4 bases outside the gene matches. The CDR3 is made up of 15 amino acids. The germline CDR1 and CDR2 sequences are LNHDA and SQIVND (reference sequence). The DNA for the CDR3 is TGTGCCAGTAGTAGGTCGGGACAGGGGGCCTACGAGCAGTACTTC. Residues: CASSRSGQGAYEQYF. Together with reference TRBV19 and TRBJ2-7, the CDR3 gives the full variable domain: DGGITQSPKYLFRKEGQNVTLSCEQNLNHDAMYWYRQDPGQGLRLIYYSQIVNDFQKGDIAEGYSVSREKKESFPLTVTSAQKNPTAFYLCASSRSGQGAYEQYFGPGTRLTVT.

The chain combines TRBV30 with TRBJ2-1; TRBD2 agrees at 7 bases. V shed 0 bases, J shed 10 bases, and the junction held 21 bases outside the gene matches. From germline, CDR1 is GTSNPN and CDR2 SVGIG (reference sequence). CDR3 size: 18 residues. The CDR3 nucleotides are TGTGCCTGGAGTGTACACCCCCATTTAGCGGACCCCGGGGGGGAGCAGTTCTTC. Protein product: CAWSVHPHLADPGGEQFF.

This clone appeared once. The CDR3 loop reads CASRWGGGGTGELFF. DNA for the CDR3: TGTGCCAGCAGATGGGGTGGGGGGGGCACCGGGGAGCTGTTTTTT. This chain uses TRBV28 with TRBJ2-2; 7 bases line up with TRBD2. Looked up from germline, CDR1 is MDHEN and CDR2 is SYDVKM. The CDR3 runs to 15 residues. V gave up 6 bases and J gave up 4 bases; unmatched junction bases: 8.

This clone came up a few times. The V gene is TRBV4-3, the J gene TRBJ1-2, with 7 nucleotides matching TRBD1. J lost 10 bases, V lost 0 bases, and 17 bases had no gene match. Germline CDR1 reads LGHNA; CDR2 reads YSLEER. The CDR3 is 17 residues long. The CDR3: CASSQDDRALNIHDYTF. The CDR3 DNA follows: TGCGCCAGCAGCCAAGATGACAGGGCGCTCAACATCCATGACTACACCTTC.

This clone came up a few times. This chain links TRBV19 with TRBJ1-1; 7 nucleotides agree with TRBD1. CDR3 length: 15 amino acids. Germline assignment: CDR1 LNHDA and CDR2 SQIVND (reference sequence). Trimming removed 3 bases from V and 5 bases from J; junction bases left unmatched: 9. The CDR3 region is CASSISSGGFTEAFF. In nucleotides, the CDR3 is TGTGCCAGTAGTATTAGTTCAGGGGGGTTTACTGAAGCTTTCTTT. The whole variable domain, remainder taken from reference TRBV19 and TRBJ1-1, is DGGITQSPKYLFRKEGQNVTLSCEQNLNHDAMYWYRQDPGQGLRLIYYSQIVNDFQKGDIAEGYSVSREKKESFPLTVTSAQKNPTAFYLCASSISSGGFTEAFFGQGTRLTVV.

The chain combines TRBV30 with TRBJ2-1; D might be TRBD1 (6 bases). There are 15 residues in the CDR3. The V end lost 5 bases, the J end lost 6 bases, and 20 bases lay between the germline ends. Germline lookup yields CDR1 GTSNPN and CDR2 SVGIG (reference sequence). In nucleotides, the CDR3 is TGTGCCTGGGGAGTAGCGAGGGGGTTAAGCAATGAGCAGTTCTTC. Protein product: CAWGVARGLSNEQFF.

V and J are TRBV30 and TRBJ2-2; D might be TRBD2 (5 bases). Germline CDR1 and CDR2: GTSNPN and SVGIG (reference sequence). Trimming pared 4 bases from V and 1 base from J, leaving 10 bases between. There are 14 residues in the CDR3. CDR3: CAWIESGNTGELFF. The CDR3 DNA reads TGTGCCTGGATTGAAAGCGGGAACACCGGGGAGCTGTTTTTT.

The V call is TRBV7-9, the J call TRBJ2-6; 11 nucleotides align to TRBD1. The CDR3 sequence is 17 residues long. V was pared by 9 bases and J by 4 bases, with 11 bases of the junction left unmatched. The germline V gene has CDR1 SEHNR and CDR2 FQNEAQ (reference sequence). The CDR3 coding sequence is TGTGCCAGTGAACAAGGACAGGGGGCGCGCGGGGCCAACGTCCTGACTTTC. Amino acid sequence: CASEQGQGARGANVLTF.

This clone was observed a handful of times. The CDR3 DNA is TGTGCCAGCAGCGTATCAGGGCAGGGCGATGGCTACACCTTC. This gives the protein CASSVSGQGDGYTF. The J gene is TRBJ1-2, the V gene TRBV9; D is possibly TRBD1 (5 bases). V was clipped by 1 base and J by 6 bases, with 13 bases between them. This CDR3 has 14 residues. Germline lookup yields CDR1 SGDLS and CDR2 YYNGEE. The whole variable domain, remainder taken from reference TRBV9 and TRBJ1-2, is DSGVTQTPKHLITATGQRVTLRCSPRSGDLSVYWYQQSLDQGLQFLIQYYNGEERAKGNILERFSAQQFPDLHSELNLSSLELGDSALYFCASSVSGQGDGYTFGSGTRLTVV.

This clone showed up just a few times. The genes are TRBV30 and TRBJ1-1; no definite D call. V lost 3 bases, J lost 10 bases, and 12 bases lay in between. This CDR3 has 11 amino acids. Germline-derived CDR1 and CDR2 are GTSNPN and SVGIG (reference sequence). The CDR3 region is CAWRGGWIAFF. The CDR3 DNA is TGTGCCTGGAGGGGCGGGTGGATAGCTTTCTTT.

Only one count was recorded for this clone. An end of the junction does not agree with germline; a read error may underlie this. The CDR3 nucleotides read TGCGCCAGCAAAGGTCGGCAGCAAGAAGAGGCCCAGTACTTC. It codes for CASKGRQQEEAQYF. The gene calls are TRBV5-1 and TRBJ2-5; D is unresolved. The CDR3 sequence is 14 residues long. CDR1 and CDR2 (germline): SGHRS, YFSETQ. Filled out from reference TRBV5-1 and TRBJ2-5, the complete variable domain reads KAGVTQTPRYLIKTRGQQVTLSCSPISGHRSVSWYQQTPGQGLQFLFEYFSETQRNKGNFPGRFSGRQFSNSRSEMNVSTLELGDSALYLCASKGRQQEEAQYFGPGTRLLVL.

There are a few counts of this clone. V gene TRBV5-4 combines with J gene TRBJ1-1; D possibly corresponds to TRBD1 (5 bases). The germline V and J ends were trimmed by 5 bases and 6 bases, with 11 bases remaining between them. The CDR3 extends over 12 amino acids. CDR1 SGHNT and CDR2 YYREEE come from the germline V gene (reference sequence). The CDR3 spells CASRGAGPEAFF. For the CDR3, the DNA is TGTGCCAGCAGGGGTGCGGGACCTGAAGCTTTCTTT.